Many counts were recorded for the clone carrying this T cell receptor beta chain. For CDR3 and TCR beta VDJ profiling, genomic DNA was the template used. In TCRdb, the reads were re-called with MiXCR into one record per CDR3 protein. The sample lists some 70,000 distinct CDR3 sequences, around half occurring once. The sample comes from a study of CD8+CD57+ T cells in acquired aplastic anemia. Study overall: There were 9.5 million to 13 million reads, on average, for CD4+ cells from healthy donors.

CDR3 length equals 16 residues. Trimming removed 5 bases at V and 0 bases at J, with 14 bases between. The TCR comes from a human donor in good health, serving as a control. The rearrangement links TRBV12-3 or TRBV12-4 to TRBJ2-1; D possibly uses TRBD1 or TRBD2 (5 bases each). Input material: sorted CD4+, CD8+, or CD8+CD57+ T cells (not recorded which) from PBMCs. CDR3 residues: CASSPGGPSSYNEQFF. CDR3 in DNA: TGTGCCAGCAGTCCTGGGGGTCCGAGCTCCTACAATGAGCAGTTCTTC.